The clone carrying this T cell receptor (beta chain) appeared many times. What it binds is not known. The data belong to a study of early T cells in non-severe SARS-CoV-2 infection. The overall study: Sequencing targeted bulk RNA from unsorted whole blood, leaving chains unpaired. Study-wide results and limits: The VDJdb matching leaned toward anti-spike CD8 responses and overlooked private and CD4 specificities.

As part of library construction, unique molecular identifiers were attached to individual cDNA molecules. In TCRdb, the 5' RACE reads were re-called with MiXCR into one record per CDR3 protein. The sample holds more than 50,000 distinct CDR3 sequences, over 9.5% seen once. The CDR3 spans 14 residues. From germline, CDR1 is MNHNS and CDR2 SASEGT. After removal of 10 bases from V and 1 base from J, the junction contained 4 bases not matched to a gene. The clonotype comes from an adult who was a healthcare worker with PCR-confirmed SARS-CoV-2 infection or an uninfected control (not recorded which). The sequenced material came from whole blood. The J gene is TRBJ1-6, the V gene TRBV6-1; 7 bases fit TRBD1. CDR3 region: CATYRGSYNSPLHF. The DNA for the CDR3 is TGTGCCACCTACAGGGGTTCCTATAATTCACCCCTCCACTTT.